This is a list of T cell receptor beta chains from one sample in a study of T-cell reconstitution after alpha-beta-depleted transplantation in children. From the PCR reads, TCRdb called clonotypes with MiXCR, one entry per CDR3 protein. The profile shows about 610,000 distinct CDR3 sequences, over 9.5% of them singletons. Sequencing was performed on PBMCs from the stem cell graft donor, taken from the stem cell graft. Every receptor here comes from a human donor who donated a stem cell graft to a child with acute myeloid leukemia. The CDR3 runs from the conserved cysteine through the conserved F or W. D genes are given only for firm matches. Not every row has a clone size; where given, it reads once, few, many or a size class.

J | V | D | size | CDR3 | DNA
TRBJ2-5 | TRBV20-1 | TRBD2 | - | CCARDRTSGQETQYF | TGCTGTGCTAGAGATCGGACTAGCGGCCAAGAGACCCAGTACTTC
TRBJ2-6 | TRBV5-1 | TRBD1 | few | CASSGDRGNVLTF | TGCGCCAGCAGCGGGGACAGGGGCAACGTCCTGACTTTC
TRBJ2-1 | TRBV29-1 | - | - | CSVDRRPSSYNEQFF | TGCAGCGTTGATCGGCGACCTAGCTCCTACAATGAGCAGTTCTTC
TRBJ2-1 | TRBV9 | TRBD2 | - | CASSVGNSAGGPYNEQFF | TGTGCCAGCAGCGTAGGCAATTCAGCGGGAGGGCCTTATAATGAGCAGTTCTTC
TRBJ1-1 | TRBV20-1 | - | many | CSASFRADTEAFF | TGCAGTGCTAGTTTCAGGGCGGACACTGAAGCTTTCTTT
TRBJ1-1 | TRBV12-3/TRBV12-4 | TRBD1 | - | CASSQTGLPTEAFF | TGTGCCAGCTCCCAGACAGGGTTGCCCACTGAAGCTTTCTTT
TRBJ2-1 | TRBV5-1 | - | few | CASSLAGRRDHEQFF | TGCGCCAGCAGCTTGGCGGGGAGGCGGGACCATGAGCAGTTCTTC
TRBJ1-3 | TRBV29-1 | TRBD1 | many | CSAGTGAGNTIYF | TGCAGCGCGGGGACAGGGGCTGGAAACACCATATATTTT
TRBJ2-3 | TRBV29-1 | TRBD2 | - | CSVDRGGVTDTQYF | TGCAGCGTTGATAGGGGAGGGGTCACAGATACGCAGTATTTT
TRBJ1-5 | TRBV12-3/TRBV12-4 | - | many | CASRGGLNNQPQHF | TGTGCCAGCAGGGGGGGTTTGAACAATCAGCCCCAGCATTTT
TRBJ1-2 | TRBV7-3 | - | many | CASSLQAGTNYGYTF | TGTGCCAGCAGCTTACAGGCAGGGACTAACTATGGCTACACCTTC
TRBJ2-2 | TRBV12-3/TRBV12-4 | - | many | CASSLEGKNTGELFF | TGTGCCAGCAGCCTGGAGGGGAAGAACACCGGGGAGCTGTTTTTT
TRBJ2-5 | TRBV12-3/TRBV12-4 | TRBD2 | many | CASSPGTSGRLRETQYF | TGTGCCAGCAGTCCGGGGACTAGCGGGAGACTTCGGGAGACCCAGTACTTC
TRBJ1-2 | TRBV12-3/TRBV12-4 | - | many | CASSPTGRALYGYTF | TGTGCCAGCAGCCCGACAGGTCGGGCCCTCTATGGCTACACCTTC
TRBJ2-5 | TRBV29-1 | TRBD1 | - | CSVEGVRDREAQYF | TGCAGCGTTGAAGGAGTTCGGGACAGGGAGGCCCAGTACTTC
TRBJ2-1 | TRBV5-6 | TRBD1 | many | CASSRGLPNGQFF | TGTGCCAGCAGCAGGGGGCTACCTAACGGGCAGTTCTTC
TRBJ1-5 | TRBV7-2 | - | - | CASSFVPWGNQPQHF | TGTGCCAGCAGCTTTGTTCCATGGGGCAATCAGCCCCAGCATTTT
TRBJ2-7 | TRBV20-1 | - | few | CSGLGQWGEQYF | TGCAGTGGTTTAGGCCAGTGGGGGGAGCAGTACTTC
TRBJ1-2 | TRBV7-9 | TRBD1 | - | CASSLGRTGIYGYTF | TGTGCCAGCAGCTTAGGTAGGACAGGGATCTATGGCTACACCTTC
TRBJ1-1 | TRBV12-3/TRBV12-4 | - | many | CASSLGGHTEAFF | TGTGCCAGCAGTTTGGGGGGACATACTGAAGCTTTCTTT
TRBJ1-5 | TRBV20-1 | - | many | CSAPTVGGGQPQHF | TGCAGTGCCCCGACAGTCGGCGGGGGTCAGCCCCAGCATTTT
TRBJ2-3 | TRBV7-9 | - | - | CASSPQGGPGAADTQYF | TGTGCCAGCAGCCCCCAGGGCGGTCCCGGGGCCGCAGATACGCAGTATTTT
TRBJ2-1 | TRBV11-1 | - | - | CASSSRAPLYNEQFF | TGTGCCAGCAGCTCCCGTGCACCTCTTTACAATGAGCAGTTCTTC
TRBJ2-1 | TRBV28 | TRBD2 | - | CASSGVGLAGNEQFF | TGTGCCAGCAGTGGTGTCGGACTAGCCGGCAATGAGCAGTTCTTC
TRBJ2-2 | TRBV11-3 | - | few | CASSLGRSGELFF | TGTGCCAGCAGCTTAGGACGATCCGGGGAGCTGTTTTTT
TRBJ2-2 | TRBV12-3/TRBV12-4 | TRBD2 | few | CANSGMNTGELFF | TGTGCCAATAGCGGGATGAACACCGGGGAGCTGTTTTTT
TRBJ2-1 | TRBV14 | TRBD2 | - | CASSPETSGREQFF | TGTGCCAGCAGCCCGGAGACTAGCGGGAGAGAGCAGTTCTTC
TRBJ2-7 | TRBV5-1 | - | few | CASSLRGIGSELRTYEQYF | TGCGCCAGCAGCTTGCGCGGGATAGGGTCGGAGTTAAGGACCTACGAGCAGTACTTC
TRBJ1-2 | TRBV29-1 | - | - | CSVEGNYGYTF | TGCAGCGTTGAAGGGAACTATGGCTACACCTTC
TRBJ2-1 | TRBV4-3 | TRBD2 | - | CASSQRLAGGPEQFF | TGCGCCAGCAGCCAAAGACTAGCGGGAGGTCCCGAGCAGTTCTTC
TRBJ2-3 | TRBV27 | - | - | CASTLGTGSGTDTQYF | TGTGCCAGCACCCTAGGTACAGGGAGTGGCACAGATACGCAGTATTTT
TRBJ2-6 | TRBV5-6 | TRBD1 | - | CASSPSGTGGTGANVLTF | TGTGCCAGCAGCCCCTCCGGGACAGGGGGGACTGGGGCCAACGTCCTGACTTTC
TRBJ2-1 | TRBV29-1 | TRBD2 | few | CSVEGGTSGYNEQFF | TGCAGCGTTGAGGGAGGGACTAGCGGCTACAATGAGCAGTTCTTC
TRBJ1-5 | TRBV19 | - | - | CAGGDGPGIAQHF | TGTGCCGGGGGGGATGGGCCGGGCATTGCCCAGCATTTT
TRBJ2-1 | TRBV29-1 | - | many | CSVGSRGGYNEQFF | TGCAGCGTTGGGAGCAGGGGAGGGTACAATGAGCAGTTCTTC
TRBJ2-1 | TRBV28 | - | - | CASNSRGAGSGEQFF | TGTGCCAGCAACTCTCGGGGGGCAGGTAGTGGTGAGCAGTTCTTC
TRBJ2-5 | TRBV9 | TRBD2 | many | CASSVALTSGEETQYF | TGTGCCAGCAGCGTAGCTCTTACTAGCGGAGAAGAGACCCAGTACTTC
TRBJ2-5 | TRBV5-1 | TRBD1 | many | CASSPQGTQETQYF | TGCGCCAGCAGCCCACAGGGGACCCAAGAGACCCAGTACTTC
TRBJ2-3 | TRBV10-3 | TRBD1 | few | CAISEPGQGALRGDTQYF | TGTGCCATCAGTGAGCCGGGACAGGGGGCTTTGAGAGGGGATACGCAGTATTTT
TRBJ2-7 | TRBV27 | TRBD2 | few | CASSFAGASYEQYF | TGTGCCAGCAGCTTTGCGGGAGCGAGCTACGAGCAGTACTTC
TRBJ2-3 | TRBV6-1 | TRBD2 | few | CASSRQLAGRGTDTQYF | TGTGCCAGCAGCCGCCAACTAGCGGGTCGAGGCACAGATACGCAGTATTTT
TRBJ2-3 | TRBV11-2 | - | many | CASSPWTNTQYF | TGTGCCAGCAGCCCGTGGACCAATACGCAGTATTTT
TRBJ2-7 | TRBV7-2 | TRBD2 | few | CASSGRAQSYEQYF | TGTGCCAGCAGCGGGAGGGCACAGTCCTACGAGCAGTACTTC
TRBJ1-3 | TRBV7-2 | TRBD1 | - | CASSSAGGAGGNTIYF | TGTGCCAGCAGCTCCGCAGGGGGCGCGGGGGGAAACACCATATATTTT
TRBJ2-1 | TRBV4-3 | - | many | CASSLEGQNEQFF | TGCGCCAGCAGCCTGGAGGGGCAAAATGAGCAGTTCTTC
TRBJ2-1 | TRBV5-1 | TRBD2 | many | CASRLAGESYNEQFF | TGCGCCAGCAGGCTCGCGGGAGAGTCCTACAATGAGCAGTTCTTC